This T cell receptor beta chain is from a study of T cell repertoires in cytomegalovirus infection. With regard to this clonotype: Its antigen is unidentified.

Using its own MiXCR run on the reads, TCRdb lists one record per CDR3 protein. The sample carries some 220,000 distinct CDR3 sequences, 35% to 40% recorded once. The germline CDR1 and CDR2 sequences are LNHDA and SQIVND (reference sequence). This CDR3 is built from 20 residues. V dropped 2 bases and J dropped 3 bases, with 28 bases sitting between them. The gene calls are TRBV19 and TRBJ1-1, with a tentative D call TRBD1 (5 bases). This clonotype was sampled from a human donor in good health (CMV status not recorded). Some clones in this sample may be carry-over from other donors' samples. Sample: CD8+ T cells from cultured PBMCs, taken from culture after CMV antigen stimulation. In nucleotides, the CDR3 is TGTGCCAGTAGTATATTTTGGACCGACGGGGCAGAACGTCGGGACACTGAAGCTTTCTTT. It encodes CASSIFWTDGAERRDTEAFF.